One and the same sample provided the 17 T cell receptor beta chains below, sequenced in a study of blood T cell repertoires in COVID-19. Sequencing used immunoSEQ multiplex PCR; TCRdb keeps in-frame clones, though not all of them. Among about 230,000 clones listed, roughly 80% were seen once. Sequencing was performed on peripheral blood. The receptors here all came from a woman at least 80 years old with COVID-19, enrolled during active disease.

This clone was seen a handful of times. This chain joins TRBV29-1 and TRBJ1-1; 8 bases are shared with TRBD1. Trimming removed 6 bases from V and 6 bases from J; junction bases left unmatched: 3. The length of the CDR3 is 11 residues. Germline CDR1 reads SQVTM; CDR2 reads ANQGSEA. CDR3: CSVDRGSEAFF. CDR3 bases: TGCAGCGTAGACAGGGGCTCTGAAGCTTTCTTT.

The chain recombines TRBV15 with TRBJ1-3; D perhaps matches TRBD1 (5 bases). The CDR3 loop spans 17 amino acids. V was pared by 7 bases and J by 0 bases, with 19 bases between. The germline V gene has CDR1 LNHNV and CDR2 YYDKDF (reference sequence). In nucleotides, the CDR3 is TGTGCCACCAAGCTCATAGGACAAGCCAACTCTGGAAACACCATATATTTT. It specifies CATKLIGQANSGNTIYF.

This clone was detected only once. This chain joins TRBV3-1 (or the pseudogene TRBV3-2) and TRBJ2-1; TRBD2 aligns across 13 bases. The junction had 13 bases not matched to a gene; V was cut back by 4 bases and J by 10 bases. Germline CDR1 reads LGHDT; CDR2 reads YNNKEL (reference sequence). The CDR3 is 17 amino acids. CDR3 region: CASSLPPGLAGRIEQFF. CDR3 nucleotides: TGTGCCAGCAGCCTACCCCCGGGACTAGCGGGACGCATCGAGCAGTTCTTC.

The genes are TRBV5-1 and TRBJ1-2; 8 bases line up with TRBD1. V lost 3 bases and J lost 1; bases outside the gene matches: 2. This CDR3 has 14 amino acids. Per the germline V gene, CDR1 is SGHRS and CDR2 is YFSETQ. CDR3 amino acids: CASSSTGDNYGYTF. In DNA form, the CDR3 reads TGCGCCAGCAGCTCGACAGGGGATAACTATGGCTACACCTTC.

This sequence joins TRBV4-2 and TRBJ2-7; 9 bases match TRBD2. The CDR3 spans 15 residues. Germline CDR1 LGHNA, CDR2 YNFKEQ. V trimming: 2 bases; J trimming: 3 bases; junction bases outside the gene matches: 5. The CDR3 bases are TGTGCCAGCAGCCAACCCGGGACTAGCTACTACGAGCAGTACTTC. Its translation is CASSQPGTSYYEQYF.

The chain couples TRBV18 to TRBJ2-7; 7 bases match TRBD2. V was pared by 3 bases and J by 3 bases, with 5 bases of the junction left unmatched. Per the germline V gene, CDR1 is KGHSH and CDR2 is LQKENI. This CDR3 spans 14 amino acids. The CDR3 here is CASSPPGRLYEQYF. For the CDR3, the DNA is TGTGCCAGCTCACCCCCCGGGAGGCTCTACGAGCAGTACTTC.

The chain combines TRBV6-2 or TRBV6-3 with TRBJ2-1; 16 bases fit TRBD2. Germline-derived CDR1 and CDR2 are MNHEY and SVGEGT. The length of the CDR3 is 17 residues. With 5 bases clipped from V and 7 bases from J, the junction kept 8 bases outside the gene matches. The CDR3 region has the DNA TGTGCCAGCAGTAAGGGACTAGCGGGAGGGCCTAGAAATGAGCAGTTCTTC. Protein sequence: CASSKGLAGGPRNEQFF.

The chain employs TRBV3-1 (or the pseudogene TRBV3-2) and TRBJ2-3; 10 nucleotides match TRBD2. This CDR3 region has 15 residues. Losses at the gene ends were 8 bases for V and 3 bases for J; bases not matched to a gene: 8. Germline CDR1 reads LGHDT; CDR2 reads YNNKEL (reference sequence). The CDR3 DNA sequence: TGTGCCAGCGGTCAGCGGGGGGGCAGGACAGATACGCAGTATTTT. This codes for CASGQRGGRTDTQYF.

The sample holds a few counts of this clone. The CDR3 region is CSVEWGQGTGELFF. The CDR3 nucleotides are TGCAGCGTTGAATGGGGACAGGGGACTGGGGAGCTGTTTTTT. V usage is TRBV29-1 and J usage is TRBJ2-2, with TRBD1 matching over 10 bases. V trimming: 2 bases; J trimming: 8 bases; junction bases outside the gene matches: 5. The germline CDR1 and CDR2 sequences are SQVTM and ANQGSEA. The CDR3 runs 14 residues.

The chain recombines TRBV3-1 (or the pseudogene TRBV3-2) with TRBJ1-4; possibly TRBD1 for D (6 bases). CDR3 length: 16 amino acids. Trimming took off 3 bases at V and 8 bases at J, with 19 bases between the two ends. Germline CDR1 LGHDT, CDR2 YNNKEL (reference sequence). The CDR3 sequence: CASSQLGRGDTEKLFF. DNA for the CDR3: TGTGCCAGCAGCCAGCTCGGGAGGGGGGATACGGAAAAACTGTTTTTT.

This clone was observed a single time. The chain uses TRBV5-1 and TRBJ2-1; 9 nucleotides match TRBD2. The CDR3 extends over 17 amino acids. In germline, CDR1 is SGHRS, CDR2 YFSETQ. With 0 bases clipped from V and 6 bases from J, the junction kept 10 bases outside the gene matches. In DNA, the CDR3 is TGCGCCAGCAGCTTGGCGGGTAGCGGGAGAGGACGCAATGAGCAGTTCTTC. Protein sequence: CASSLAGSGRGRNEQFF. The full variable domain, with the rest looked up from reference TRBV5-1 and TRBJ2-1, is KAGVTQTPRYLIKTRGQQVTLSCSPISGHRSVSWYQQTPGQGLQFLFEYFSETQRNKGNFPGRFSGRQFSNSRSEMNVSTLELGDSALYLCASSLAGSGRGRNEQFFGPGTRLTVL.

The V gene is TRBV5-1, the J gene TRBJ2-5; possible D gene TRBD2, 5 bases. Germline V lookup: CDR1 SGHRS, CDR2 YFSETQ. The CDR3 totals 13 residues. Trimming removed 0 bases at V and 2 bases at J, with 5 bases between. Here the CDR3 reads CASSLGTQETQYF. The CDR3 region has the DNA TGCGCCAGCAGCTTGGGGACTCAAGAGACCCAGTACTTC.

This rearrangement joins TRBV10-2 to TRBJ1-2; TRBD1 aligns across 10 bases. The CDR3 totals 15 residues. Germline loops: CDR1 WSHSY, CDR2 SAAADI. The V segment lost 3 bases and the J segment 3 bases; nucleotides outside the gene matches: 4. The CDR3, as DNA: TGCGCCAGCAGTGACCCTGGACAGGGGGACTATGGCTACACCTTC. As protein: CASSDPGQGDYGYTF.

This sequence joins TRBV11-2 and TRBJ2-5, with D maybe TRBD1 (6 bases). Germline CDR1 and CDR2: SGHAT and FQNNGV. V was trimmed by 1 base and J by 2 bases, leaving 11 bases between them. CDR3 length equals 15 residues. As DNA, the CDR3 is TGTGCCAGCAGCTTAGGTCAGGGGCGTCAAGAGACCCAGTACTTC. It yields the protein CASSLGQGRQETQYF.

The genes are TRBV24-1 and TRBJ1-1, with 7 nucleotides matching TRBD1. The CDR3 has 15 residues. Per the germline V gene, CDR1 is KGHDR and CDR2 is SFDVKD. V shed 5 bases, J shed 1 base, and the junction held 6 bases outside the gene matches. CDR3 DNA sequence: TGTGCCACCAGTGGGGGAACAGGGGCGAACACTGAAGCTTTCTTT. It codes for CATSGGTGANTEAFF.

The chain joins TRBV5-4 to TRBJ2-7, with D possibly TRBD1 on 6 matching bases. Germline CDR1 is SGHNT and CDR2 is YYREEE (reference sequence). V was shortened by 4 bases and J by 2 bases, with 10 bases between the two germline ends. The CDR3 spans 13 residues. The DNA for the CDR3 is TGTGCCAGCAGCACCGGACAGACCTACGAGCAGTACTTC. Protein sequence: CASSTGQTYEQYF.

The chain combines TRBV7-2 with TRBJ2-5, with TRBD2 identical over 15 bases. Trimming cost V 3 bases and J 1 base; bases outside gene matches: 3. The CDR3 loop spans 17 amino acids. Germline CDR1 and CDR2: SGHTA and FQGNSA. CDR3 in amino acids: CASSLGLAGGAQETQYF. The CDR3 coding sequence is TGTGCCAGCAGCTTGGGACTAGCGGGAGGCGCCCAAGAGACCCAGTACTTC.